This T cell receptor beta chain was obtained from a study of T cell responses to AZD1222 COVID-19 vaccine. Germline CDR1 SGHTA, CDR2 FQGNSA. The CDR3 consists of 15 residues. Trimming pared 5 bases from V and 8 bases from J, leaving 19 bases between. This clone was found a few times. It was second doses at about 4 or about 12 weeks that were pooled. Some clones are missing from TCRdb's copy, which holds only in-frame ones; the method was immunoSEQ multiplex PCR. The data show roughly 50,000 clones, approximately 88% seen once. The material was peripheral blood, obtained 28 days after the second AZD1222 dose. J is TRBJ2-1 and V is TRBV7-2; perhaps TRBD1 as D (6 bases). This clonotype was sampled from an adult who received the AZD1222 COVID-19 vaccine. The DNA of the CDR3 is TGTGCCAGCAGCCCGCAGGCGCCTGGGGGCCATGAGCAGTTCTTC. As protein: CASSPQAPGGHEQFF.